The table lists the clone carrying this TCR beta chain with a few counts. The V gene's germline CDR1 is MNHNS and CDR2 SASEGT. The V and J ends lost 0 bases and 3 bases respectively, with 15 bases between them. The CDR3 length is 17 residues. The data originate from a study of T cells after yellow fever vaccination. Across the study: Libraries from low-cell-number fractions were prepared with the SMART-Seq v4 Ultra Low Input RNA kit.

UMIs were added to TCR cDNA along with a universal primer site when it was made by 5'RACE template switching. TCRdb itself ran the 5' RACE reads through MiXCR, one entry per CDR3 protein. This table holds approximately 550,000 distinct CDR3 sequences, roughly 12% found once. The V call is TRBV6-1, the J call TRBJ2-1; a possible D gene is TRBD2 (6 bases). The source material was PBMCs, sampled on the day of the yellow fever booster vaccination. The sequence was obtained from a man aged 30-40 years who received the YFV17D yellow fever vaccine. The CDR3 bases are TGTGCCAGCAGTGAAGCGCGGGGCCCCACCCTCTACAATGAGCAGTTCTTC. This sequence encodes CASSEARGPTLYNEQFF.